This TCR beta chain derives from a study of T cell changes during pregnancy in multiple sclerosis. Germline CDR1 is SNHLY and CDR2 is FYNNEI. V shed 5 bases and J 8 bases; nucleotides not matched to a gene: 6. This CDR3 has 14 amino acids. The method was immunoSEQ multiplex PCR; TCRdb's version includes in-frame clones alone and lacks a portion of them. Of about 80,000 clones detected, about 89% appear once; the ten largest clones hold less than 2.5%. The chain couples TRBV2 to TRBJ2-1, with TRBD2 matching 10 bases. This sample comprised peripheral blood, obtained before pregnancy. The TCR was taken from a female donor with multiple sclerosis, enrolled in a pregnancy study. The CDR3 DNA is TGTGCCAGCAGTAAAGGACTAGCGGTGCATGAGCAGTTCTTC. This sequence encodes CASSKGLAVHEQFF.